This TCR beta chain came from a study of blood T cell repertoires in COVID-19 (dated by TCRdb to the early 2020s). In terms of the full investigation: Collaborator samples came from the United States, Italy and Spain and covered acute and convalescent phases of COVID-19. The sample metadata nearly always contained a de-identified subject ID, COVID-19 status, age in years and sex. The material from the prospective study consisted of cDNA or gDNA derived from T cells, B-cell-depleted T cells, or PBMCs. The samples were drawn from two sources: the first 160 participants of the ongoing ImmuneRACE study, and 950 to 1,500 subjects contributed by 6 global collaborators. Subjects who had been exposed to COVID-19, were actively infected with it, or had recovered from it provided the deeply sampled blood TCRbeta repertoires that made up the dataset. The repertoires were made available in a free public database intended to serve as a resource for research on the immune response to SARS-CoV-2. Where HLA class I and class II types were available, the types were taken from metadata supplied by the sample provider, not from assay-based typing.

General findings and caveats noted by the study authors: The amount of clinical and demographic metadata varied by source and participant and was provided uncurated.

TCRbeta CDR3 regions were amplified from genomic DNA using the immunoSEQ Assay, a bias-controlled multiplex PCR. For the original study's pipeline: Within the assay, amplification of reference gene primers was used to estimate how many nucleated cells each sample contained. To quantify the absolute abundance of each unique TCRbeta CDR3 rearrangement, sequence reads were collapsed and filtered. For each sample, productive Simpson clonality was calculated by taking the square root of Simpson's diversity index across productive rearrangements. In TCRdb, the immuneACCESS table is reduced to in-frame sequences with V and J assigned. These tables do not hold every clone; where another copy was compared, an unresolved V gene accounts for under half, and the others remain unexplained. V and J calls and clone size are given by that table; D and trimming were obtained from the DNA. The sample profile shows 450,000 or so clones; about 91% of them were found once. Roughly 1.4% of the sample rests with the top ten.

In Seattle, one collaborating source enrolled patients while the infection was active and tracked those patients longitudinally over the course of disease. The collaborating institutions used their own protocols to collect whole blood in K2EDTA tubes. For TCRbeta analysis, collaborators shipped samples as frozen whole blood, isolated PBMCs, or DNA extracted from either of those sample types. The table lists this clone with a few counts. What antigen it recognizes has not been identified. No much larger clone exists at a distance of one base, and base qualities are not known. The CDR3 runs 15 amino acids, cysteine and phenylalanine included. CDR3 DNA is the only sequence kept; it has 45 bases, read in frame from the first base. The germline V gene specifies MNHEY as CDR1 and SVGAGI as CDR2. V lost 5 bases and J lost 1 base; the stretch between them is 12 bases long.

This clonotype originated in a woman between 35 and 50 years old with COVID-19, enrolled during active disease. The chain uses TRBV6-5 and TRBJ1-5; possibly the D gene is TRBD1, per 6 matching bases. The sequencing input was peripheral blood. In nucleotides, the sequence is TGTGCCAGCAGTCCCAGGGGACGGAGCAATCAGCCCCAGCATTTT. Its protein product is CASSPRGRSNQPQHF.